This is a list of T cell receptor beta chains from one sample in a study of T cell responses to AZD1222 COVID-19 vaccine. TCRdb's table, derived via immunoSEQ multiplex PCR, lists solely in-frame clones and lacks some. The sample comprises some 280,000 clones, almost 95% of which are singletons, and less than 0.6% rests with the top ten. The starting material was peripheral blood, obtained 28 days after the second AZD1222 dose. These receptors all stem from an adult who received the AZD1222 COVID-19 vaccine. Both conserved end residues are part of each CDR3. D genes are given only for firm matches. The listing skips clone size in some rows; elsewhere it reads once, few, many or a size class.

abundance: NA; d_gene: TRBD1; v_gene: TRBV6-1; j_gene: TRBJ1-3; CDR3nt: TGTGCCAGCAGTGCCTCGGGACAGAGCTCTGGAAACACCATATATTTT; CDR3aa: CASSASGQSSGNTIYF
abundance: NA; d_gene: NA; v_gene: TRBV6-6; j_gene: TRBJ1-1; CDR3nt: TGTGCCAGCAGTTACTCGACGGCCCCAACACGGGCTTTCTTT; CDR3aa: CASSYSTAPTRAFF
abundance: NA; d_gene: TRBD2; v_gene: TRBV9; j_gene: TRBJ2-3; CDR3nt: TGTGCCAGCAGCGTGAGTAGCGGGATCGCTACAGATACGCAGTATTTT; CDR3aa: CASSVSSGIATDTQYF
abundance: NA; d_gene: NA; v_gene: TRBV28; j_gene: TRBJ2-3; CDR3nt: TGTGCCAGCAGCCGGGCCCCCCACACAGATACGCAGTATTTT; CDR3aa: CASSRAPHTDTQYF
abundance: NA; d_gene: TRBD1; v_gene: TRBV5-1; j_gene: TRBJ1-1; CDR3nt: TGCGCCAGCAGCTCCCCGGGACAGGGGGGAGGAAACACTGAAGCTTTCTTT; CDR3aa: CASSSPGQGGGNTEAFF
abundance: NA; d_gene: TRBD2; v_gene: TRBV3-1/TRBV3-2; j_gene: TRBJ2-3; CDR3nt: TGTGCCAGCAGCCAGCTAGCGGGAGTGGGGGCAGATACGCAGTATTTT; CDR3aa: CASSQLAGVGADTQYF
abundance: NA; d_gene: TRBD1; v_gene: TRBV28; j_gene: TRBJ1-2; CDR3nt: TGTGCCAGCAGTTTATTACAGGGGTCCTCTTATGGCTACACCTTC; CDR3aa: CASSLLQGSSYGYTF
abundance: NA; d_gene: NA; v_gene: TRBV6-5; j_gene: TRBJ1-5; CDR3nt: TGTGCCAGCAGTTACTCGGTATATAGCAATCAGCCCCAGCATTTT; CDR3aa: CASSYSVYSNQPQHF
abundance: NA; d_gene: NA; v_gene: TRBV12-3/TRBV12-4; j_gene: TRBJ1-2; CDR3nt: TGTGCCAGCACCATCCGCTTGAGCTGGGGCTACACCTTC; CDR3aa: CASTIRLSWGYTF
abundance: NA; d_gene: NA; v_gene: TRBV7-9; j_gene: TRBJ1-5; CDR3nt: TGTGCCAGCAGCCCCCTCGACGGAGACCCTACCAATCAGCCCCAGCATTTT; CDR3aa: CASSPLDGDPTNQPQHF
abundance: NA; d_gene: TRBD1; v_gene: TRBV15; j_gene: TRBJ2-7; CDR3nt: TGTGCCACCGGGATCGGACAGGGGCGGACCTACGAGCAGTACTTC; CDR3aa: CATGIGQGRTYEQYF
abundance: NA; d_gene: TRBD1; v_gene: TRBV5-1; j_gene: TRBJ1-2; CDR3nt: TGCGCCAGCAGCTTGGCGGGGGACAGTAATTATGGCTACACCTTC; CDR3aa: CASSLAGDSNYGYTF
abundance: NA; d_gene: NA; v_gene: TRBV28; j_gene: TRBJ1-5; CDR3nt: TGTGCCAGCTTTTCTCCTATTGGGGCGCCTTACAATCAGCCCCAGCATTTT; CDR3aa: CASFSPIGAPYNQPQHF
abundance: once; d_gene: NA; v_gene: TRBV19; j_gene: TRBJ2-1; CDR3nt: TGTGCCAGTAGTATAGGGAAGGGCAATGAGCAGTTCTTC; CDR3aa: CASSIGKGNEQFF